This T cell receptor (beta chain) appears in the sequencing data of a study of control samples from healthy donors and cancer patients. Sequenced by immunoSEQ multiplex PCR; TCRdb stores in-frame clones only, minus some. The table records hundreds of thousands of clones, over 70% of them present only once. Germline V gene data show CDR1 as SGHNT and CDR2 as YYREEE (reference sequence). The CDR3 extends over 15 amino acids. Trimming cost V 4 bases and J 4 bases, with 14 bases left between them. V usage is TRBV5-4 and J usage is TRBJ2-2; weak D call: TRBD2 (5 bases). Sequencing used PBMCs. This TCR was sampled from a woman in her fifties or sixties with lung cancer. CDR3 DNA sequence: TGTGCCAGCAGCCGGATGGGGAGAAGCACCGGGGAGCTGTTTTTT. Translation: CASSRMGRSTGELFF.